This TCR beta chain was sequenced for a study of tumor-infiltrating lymphocytes in localized non-small cell lung cancer. Produced via immunoSEQ multiplex PCR; TCRdb's table is partial and in-frame only. The sample has more than 10,000 clones; around four fifths are singletons. V gave up 2 bases and J gave up 2 bases, with 13 bases separating them. This CDR3 has 15 residues. Germline loops: CDR1 SGHDT, CDR2 YYEEEE. The rearrangement joins TRBV5-6 to TRBJ2-5; no definite D call. Source material: uninvolved lung tissue not adjacent to the tumor. The sequence was obtained from a human donor with non-small cell lung cancer. Written as DNA, the CDR3 is TGTGCCAGCAGCTTAGTGGGGTTCGGGCAAGAGACCCAGTACTTC. Translated: CASSLVGFGQETQYF. The whole variable domain, remainder taken from reference TRBV5-6 and TRBJ2-5, is DAGVTQSPTHLIKTRGQQVTLRCSPKSGHDTVSWYQQALGQGPQFIFQYYEEEERQRGNFPDRFSGHQFPNYSSELNVNALLLGDSALYLCASSLVGFGQETQYFGPGTRLLVL.